This T cell receptor (beta chain) stems from a study of shared clonotypes between healthy human individuals. TCRdb's table, derived via immunoSEQ multiplex PCR, lists solely in-frame clones and lacks some. The table shows roughly 1,000,000 clones, with more than 75% occurring only once. The study, taken as a whole, reports: A reduction in generation probabilities was seen for non-shared clonotypes relative to those shared by all four donors.

As for this clone: Its antigen is still unknown.

The CDR3 consists of 15 residues. The V end lost 3 bases, the J end lost 4 bases, and 14 bases lay between the germline ends. CDR1 is SGDLS and CDR2 is YYNGEE in the germline V gene. This receptor was taken from a man between 18 and 29 years old in good health. Some clones in this sample may be carry-over from other donors' samples. This sequence joins TRBV9 and TRBJ2-1; D gene uncertain. The sequencing input was memory CD4+ T cells from PBMCs. Subset in this sample: CD45RA-negative fraction. In nucleotides, the CDR3 is TGTGCCAGCAGCGGAGACATAATTGGGTACAATGAGCAGTTCTTC. The encoded protein is CASSGDIIGYNEQFF.